This T cell receptor (beta chain) was recorded in a study of identical twins. This clonotype occurred a few times. Its antigen is unknown. Template switching, a step in the protocol, added a universal primer site, and cDNA carried unique molecular identifiers. Via MiXCR, TCRdb re-called the 5' RACE reads, giving one row per CDR3 protein. This sample carries 570,000 or so distinct CDR3 sequences, just under 10% of them seen once, and the ten largest clones take roughly 3%. Study-level points and caveats: Excess twin sharing in beta out-of-frame sequences was weaker. There is a chance that invariant MAIT and iNKT cells partially muddied zero-insertion analyses.

Looked up from germline, CDR1 is MNHEY and CDR2 is SVGEGT. The CDR3 is 15 residues long. Trimming cost V 7 bases and J 5 bases, with 20 bases left between them. The same specimen was also included in a second study, on yellow fever vaccine responses in identical twins.

The chain uses TRBV6-2 or TRBV6-3 and TRBJ2-5, with D hard to call. The receptor was derived from a woman aged 18-29 years in good health. Material: PBMCs. The CDR3 spells CASINDAAVMETQYF. DNA of the CDR3: TGTGCCAGCATCAACGATGCAGCTGTAATGGAGACCCAGTACTTC.